Following are 32 T cell receptor beta chains from one sample sequenced in a study of T cell changes during pregnancy in multiple sclerosis. Assay: immunoSEQ multiplex PCR; the TCRdb copy retains only in-frame clones and omits some. The table includes 95,000 to 100,000 clones, 75% to 95% detected once. Sequenced here: peripheral blood, sampled in the second trimester of pregnancy. The receptors originated from a female donor with multiple sclerosis, enrolled in a pregnancy study.

The chain recombines TRBV2 with TRBJ2-7; 7 bases align to TRBD1. The ends lost 6 bases at V and 2 bases at J; junction bases unmatched: 1. Germline V gene data show CDR1 as SNHLY and CDR2 as FYNNEI. The CDR3 consists of 12 residues. In DNA, the CDR3 is TGTGCCAGCAGGGGACAGCCCTACGAGCAGTACTTC. Amino acids: CASRGQPYEQYF.

The V and J genes are TRBV5-1 and TRBJ2-3; D uncertain. The CDR3 totals 13 residues. V was clipped by 0 bases and J by 2 bases, with 4 bases between them. In germline, CDR1 is SGHRS, CDR2 YFSETQ. The CDR3 reads CASSLAFTDTQYF. The CDR3 region has the DNA TGCGCCAGCAGCTTGGCCTTCACAGATACGCAGTATTTT. Based on the CDR3 plus reference TRBV5-1 and TRBJ2-3, the full variable domain is KAGVTQTPRYLIKTRGQQVTLSCSPISGHRSVSWYQQTPGQGLQFLFEYFSETQRNKGNFPGRFSGRQFSNSRSEMNVSTLELGDSALYLCASSLAFTDTQYFGPGTRLTVL.

This chain links TRBV19 with TRBJ2-4; TRBD2 matches 12 bases. The V gene's germline CDR1 is LNHDA and CDR2 SQIVND (reference sequence). This CDR3 contains 18 residues. The J segment lost 1 base and the V segment lost 5 bases, leaving 9 bases of the junction unmatched. The CDR3 reads CASSVTSGRIRAKNIQYF. CDR3 bases: TGTGCCAGTAGTGTGACTAGCGGGAGAATTCGGGCCAAAAACATTCAGTACTTC. The variable domain in full, with the rest retrieved from reference TRBV19 and TRBJ2-4, is DGGITQSPKYLFRKEGQNVTLSCEQNLNHDAMYWYRQDPGQGLRLIYYSQIVNDFQKGDIAEGYSVSREKKESFPLTVTSAQKNPTAFYLCASSVTSGRIRAKNIQYFGAGTRLSVL.

The DNA for the CDR3 is TGTGCCAGCAGTTACTCGAAGGGGGTTTGGGGCACTGAAGCTTTCTTT. This codes for CASSYSKGVWGTEAFF. The chain recombines TRBV6-5 with TRBJ1-1, with TRBD1 as a possible D gene (6 bases). The V end was cut by 0 bases, the J end by 4 bases, with 15 bases between. The germline V gene encodes CDR1 MNHEY and CDR2 SVGAGI. This CDR3 spans 16 amino acids.

For this clone: A junction end diverges from the germline sequence, so it may reflect a read error. The CDR3: CASSPRDLTGELFF. In DNA form, the CDR3 reads TGTGCTAGCAGCCCCCGGGACTTAACCGGGGAGCTGTTTTTT. The genes are TRBV7-7 and TRBJ2-2; a weak D match, TRBD2 (6 bases). The CDR3 is 14 residues long. From germline, CDR1 is SSHAT and CDR2 FNYEAQ (reference sequence).

The chain couples TRBV10-3 to TRBJ2-2; maybe TRBD2 (6 bases). Trimming took 0 bases from V and 6 from J, leaving 14 bases between them. This CDR3 spans 16 amino acids. Germline loops: CDR1 ENHRY, CDR2 SYGVKD. The CDR3 region has the DNA TGTGCCATCAGTGAGTCGGCGACTAGTACGGCCGGGGAGCTGTTTTTT. Translation: CAISESATSTAGELFF.

V is TRBV30 and J is TRBJ1-2; D is uncertain. The V end lost 2 bases, the J end lost 3 bases, and 16 bases lay between the germline ends. The length of the CDR3 is 15 residues. Germline V gene data show CDR1 as GTSNPN and CDR2 as SVGIG (reference sequence). CDR3 sequence reads: CAWSWRAPRDYGYTF. The CDR3 DNA reads as TGTGCCTGGAGTTGGCGCGCCCCCCGGGACTATGGCTACACCTTC.

CDR3 sequence reads: CASSMWSGLGNQPQHF. The CDR3 bases are TGTGCCAGTAGTATGTGGTCAGGATTAGGCAATCAGCCCCAGCATTTT. The J gene is TRBJ1-5, the V gene TRBV19; unclear D gene. This CDR3 comprises 16 residues. The V and J ends lost 3 bases and 2 bases respectively, with 14 bases between them. Looked up from germline, CDR1 is LNHDA and CDR2 is SQIVND (reference sequence).

The rearrangement joins TRBV25-1 to TRBJ1-1; the match to TRBD1 covers 9 bases. J gave up 3 bases and V 5 bases, and 7 bases lay outside the gene matches. Germline V gives CDR1 MGHDK, CDR2 SYGVNS. There are 15 residues in the CDR3. CDR3 sequence (DNA): TGTGCCAGCAGTACCCACAGGGGGCAGTACACTGAAGCTTTCTTT. Its protein product is CASSTHRGQYTEAFF. The full variable domain, its missing parts supplied by reference TRBV25-1 and TRBJ1-1, is EADIYQTPRYLVIGTGKKITLECSQTMGHDKMYWYQQDPGMELHLIHYSYGVNSTEKGDLSSESTVSRIRTEHFPLTLESARPSHTSQYLCASSTHRGQYTEAFFGQGTRLTVV.

The V and J genes are TRBV5-6 and TRBJ2-7; the match to TRBD1 covers 9 bases. J gave up 3 bases and V 6 bases, and 7 bases lay outside the gene matches. Germline-derived CDR1 and CDR2 are SGHDT and YYEEEE. This CDR3 comprises 14 residues. CDR3 amino acids: CASTAGQGFYEQYF. In nucleotides, the CDR3 is TGTGCCAGCACCGCCGGACAGGGGTTCTACGAGCAGTACTTC.

The chain has TRBV6-5 and TRBJ1-1; no reliable D call. The germline V gene encodes CDR1 MNHEY and CDR2 SVGAGI. The V end was cut by 2 bases, the J end by 6 bases, with 13 bases between. This CDR3 is built from 14 residues. CDR3 protein: CASSYGYSGAEAFF. The CDR3 nucleotides read TGTGCCAGCAGTTACGGGTACTCTGGAGCTGAAGCTTTCTTT.

With respect to this clone: At one boundary the junction diverges from the germline segment, which might be a read error. The chain combines TRBV9 with TRBJ1-2; a weak D match, TRBD1 (5 bases). The germline CDR1 and CDR2 sequences are SGDLS and YYNGEE. The CDR3 consists of 14 residues. The CDR3, as DNA: TGTGCCAGCAGTGTAGGCACGATAGGGGATGGCTACACCTTC. Translation gives CASSVGTIGDGYTF. The full variable domain, rest sourced from reference TRBV9 and TRBJ1-2, is DSGVTQTPKHLITATGQRVTLRCSPRSGDLSVYWYQQSLDQGLQFLIQYYNGEERAKGNILERFSAQQFPDLHSELNLSSLELGDSALYFCASSVGTIGDGYTFGSGTRLTVV.

The chain recombines TRBV4-2 with TRBJ1-2; no definite D call. This CDR3 region has 13 residues. Germline V CDR1 and CDR2: LGHNA, YNFKEQ. V lost 4 bases, J lost 8 bases, and 14 bases lay in between. In nucleotides, the CDR3 is TGTGCCAGCAGCCCCGAGGGCTTTGGAGGCTACACCTTC. Translating gives CASSPEGFGGYTF.

The genes are TRBV28 and TRBJ2-2, with TRBD2 identical over 14 bases. This CDR3 has 17 residues. Unmatched junction bases numbered 9, after V lost 5 bases and J lost 7 bases. The germline V gene encodes CDR1 MDHEN and CDR2 SYDVKM. CDR3 sequence reads: CASSPTSGRARIGELFF. In nucleotides, the CDR3 is TGTGCCAGCAGTCCGACTAGCGGGAGGGCCCGGATCGGGGAGCTGTTTTTT.

This chain uses TRBV6-1 with TRBJ2-7; D is perhaps TRBD2 (6 bases). The CDR3 length is 18 residues. V lost 0 bases to trimming and J lost 2 bases, with 20 bases between them. Germline lookup yields CDR1 MNHNS and CDR2 SASEGT. DNA of the CDR3: TGTGCCAGCAGTGAAGCGCGAGGAGGAGGGAGATATCCCTACGAGCAGTACTTC. This codes for CASSEARGGGRYPYEQYF.

V is TRBV5-1 and J is TRBJ1-3; D is ambiguous. CDR3 length: 14 amino acids. The V end was cut by 4 bases, the J end by 0 bases, with 8 bases between. Germline CDR1 and CDR2: SGHRS and YFSETQ. The CDR3 spells CASSPGFSGNTIYF. The CDR3 DNA reads TGCGCCAGCAGCCCAGGATTCTCTGGAAACACCATATATTTT.

The chain is built from TRBV5-6 and TRBJ2-7; 7 positions match TRBD1. Trimming took 7 bases from V and 0 from J; bases not matched to a gene: 4. Germline lookup yields CDR1 SGHDT and CDR2 YYEEEE. This CDR3 comprises 13 residues. The DNA for the CDR3 is TGTGCCAGCTACAGACAGGGCTCCTACGAGCAGTACTTC. Its translation: CASYRQGSYEQYF.

The CDR3 protein is CASRLGTGGGGKLFF. The DNA for the CDR3 is TGTGCCAGCAGGCTAGGGACGGGGGGCGGTGGAAAACTGTTTTTT. The rearrangement joins TRBV6-5 to TRBJ1-4, with TRBD1 as a possible D gene (6 bases). The CDR3 has 15 amino acids. The V end lost 6 bases, the J end lost 10 bases, and 21 bases lay between the germline ends. Germline CDR1 MNHEY, CDR2 SVGAGI.

The rearrangement uses TRBV7-9 and TRBJ2-7; TRBD2 is a possible D gene (5 bases). This CDR3 has 12 residues. V lost 5 bases and J 3 bases, leaving 8 bases between the germline ends. Germline V CDR1 and CDR2: SEHNR, FQNEAQ (reference sequence). The CDR3: CASSPDFYEQYF. The CDR3 bases are TGTGCCAGCAGCCCGGACTTCTACGAGCAGTACTTC.

CDR3 nucleotide sequence: TGTGCCAGCGGGACAGGGGGGTTTGGCTACACCTTC. The encoded protein is CASGTGGFGYTF. The chain carries TRBV5-4 and TRBJ1-2, with 11 bases aligning to TRBD1. The trim removed 7 bases at V and 7 bases at J, leaving 3 bases unmatched. Germline V gene data show CDR1 as SGHNT and CDR2 as YYREEE (reference sequence). The CDR3 totals 12 residues.

The chain is built from TRBV6-1 and TRBJ2-1; D not certain. The CDR3 loop spans 15 amino acids. The V and J ends lost 1 base and 6 bases respectively, with 13 bases between them. CDR1 is MNHNS, CDR2 SASEGT, per germline. DNA for the CDR3: TGTGCCAGCAGTGAAGAACAGACACTTCTCAATGAGCAGTTCTTC. Amino acids: CASSEEQTLLNEQFF.

CDR3 nucleotides: TGCGCCAGCAGCGAAACTGGGACAGGGAGAAACGAGCAGTACTTC. It codes for CASSETGTGRNEQYF. V is TRBV5-1 and J is TRBJ2-7, with TRBD1 matching over 9 bases. The CDR3 loop spans 15 amino acids. CDR1 SGHRS and CDR2 YFSETQ come from the germline V gene. V was pared by 4 bases and J by 5 bases, with 10 bases of the junction left unmatched.

This clone was detected only once. This rearrangement joins TRBV5-1 to TRBJ1-1; D perhaps matches TRBD1 (6 bases). In germline, CDR1 is SGHRS, CDR2 YFSETQ. This CDR3 has 15 residues. Trimming left V 4 bases short and J 4 bases short, with 17 bases between. As DNA, the CDR3 is TGCGCCAGCAGCCTAGAAACAGGGTGGTCCACTGAAGCTTTCTTT. This encodes CASSLETGWSTEAFF.

The chain joins TRBV11-1 to TRBJ2-1; 9 bases align to TRBD2. The germline V gene encodes CDR1 SGHAT and CDR2 FQDESV (reference sequence). J was trimmed by 8 bases and V by 5 bases; bases with no gene match: 10. The CDR3 totals 15 residues. For the CDR3, the DNA is TGTGCCAGCAGCCTCATAGCGGGAGAAGGGTATGAGCAGTTCTTC. Protein product: CASSLIAGEGYEQFF.

This rearrangement joins TRBV7-9 to TRBJ2-1, with unresolved D. Germline V gene sequence: CDR1 SEHNR, CDR2 FQNEAQ (reference sequence). The CDR3 contains 13 residues. The germline V and J ends were trimmed by 0 bases and 8 bases, with 8 bases remaining between them. CDR3 residues: CASSLAEEHEQFF. CDR3 bases: TGTGCCAGCAGCTTAGCCGAGGAGCATGAGCAGTTCTTC.

This clone was seen more than once but under ten times. The rearrangement links TRBV27 to TRBJ2-1, with D maybe TRBD2 (7 bases). In germline, CDR1 is MNHEY, CDR2 SMNVEV (reference sequence). V dropped 2 bases and J dropped 3 bases, with 17 bases sitting between them. The CDR3 runs to 17 residues. CDR3 nucleotides: TGTGCCAGCAGTTTACACCCCTCCGGGGGGCTCTACAATGAGCAGTTCTTC. This translates into CASSLHPSGGLYNEQFF.

The gene calls are TRBV19 and TRBJ2-5; 7 bases map to TRBD1. Germline V gene data show CDR1 as LNHDA and CDR2 as SQIVND (reference sequence). V lost 4 bases to trimming and J lost 4 bases; unmatched junction nucleotides: 3. The CDR3 has 13 residues. The CDR3 nucleotides read TGTGCCAGTAGTAGGACAGGTGGAGAGACCCAGTACTTC. It encodes CASSRTGGETQYF.

Concerning this clone: Within the sample, other DNA sequences also encode this same CDR3. V is TRBV27 and J is TRBJ2-2; a weak D match, TRBD2 (5 bases). Trimming stripped 2 bases from V and 5 bases from J, with 6 bases between. The germline V gene encodes CDR1 MNHEY and CDR2 SMNVEV (reference sequence). This CDR3 is built from 13 residues. CDR3 amino acids: CASSLRGTGELFF. The DNA for the CDR3 is TGTGCCAGCAGTTTACGGGGAACCGGGGAGCTGTTTTTT.

The table lists this clone with a count of one. The V and J genes are TRBV28 and TRBJ1-1, with D unresolved. V was trimmed by 3 bases and J by 10 bases, leaving 9 bases between them. This CDR3 spans 11 amino acids. Germline V gene data show CDR1 as MDHEN and CDR2 as SYDVKM. The CDR3 DNA is TGTGCCAGCAGTTTCGGGGTAACAGCTTTCTTT. Translating gives CASSFGVTAFF.

This clone was observed a single time. V gene TRBV10-3 combines with J gene TRBJ2-3, with D possibly matching TRBD2 (5 bases). The ends were cut back, 0 bases at V and 2 bases at J, with 15 bases in the middle. The CDR3 runs 17 residues. The germline V gene has CDR1 ENHRY and CDR2 SYGVKD. In nucleotides, the CDR3 is TGTGCCATCAGTGAGTCGGGTGAGGGAAACCCCACAGATACGCAGTATTTT. This sequence encodes CAISESGEGNPTDTQYF.

The chain links TRBV19 to TRBJ2-2, with 8 positions matching TRBD1. CDR1 is LNHDA and CDR2 is SQIVND in the germline V gene (reference sequence). Trimming removed 8 bases from V and 0 bases from J; junction bases left unmatched: 5. CDR3 length equals 15 residues. Written as DNA, the CDR3 is TGTGCCAGTTGGGGACAGGAAACGAACACCGGGGAGCTGTTTTTT. Its protein is CASWGQETNTGELFF.

The chain combines TRBV5-1 with TRBJ2-3; tentatively, D is TRBD2 (5 bases). Trimming took 0 bases from V and 4 from J, leaving 9 bases between them. The length of the CDR3 is 14 residues. The germline CDR1 and CDR2 sequences are SGHRS and YFSETQ. CDR3 DNA sequence: TGCGCCAGCAGCTTGGGAGGGAGTCCAGATACGCAGTATTTT. Residues: CASSLGGSPDTQYF.